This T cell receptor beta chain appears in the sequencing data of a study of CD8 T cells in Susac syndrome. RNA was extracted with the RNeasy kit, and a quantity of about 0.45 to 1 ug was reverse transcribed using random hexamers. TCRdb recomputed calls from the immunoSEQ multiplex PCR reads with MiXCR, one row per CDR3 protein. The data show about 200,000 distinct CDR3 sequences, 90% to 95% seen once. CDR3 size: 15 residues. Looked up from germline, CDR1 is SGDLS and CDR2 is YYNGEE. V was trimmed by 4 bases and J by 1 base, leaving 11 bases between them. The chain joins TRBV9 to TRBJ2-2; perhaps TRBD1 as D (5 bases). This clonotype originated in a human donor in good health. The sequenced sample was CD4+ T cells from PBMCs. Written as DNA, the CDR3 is TGTGCCAGCAGCACCCGGACACAGAACACCGGGGAGCTGTTTTTT. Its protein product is CASSTRTQNTGELFF.